The 5 T cell receptor beta chains below all came from one sample that was sequenced in a study of CD8+ T cells in alopecia areata. After isolation, RNA underwent reverse transcription to generate cDNA as the sequencing template. Generated by immunoSEQ multiplex PCR, the TCRdb table keeps only in-frame clones and is missing some. The sample carries roughly 35,000 clones, 55% recorded once. The specimen was NKG2D-high CD8+ T cells sorted from blood. Receptors originate from a human donor with alopecia areata.

This clone was counted only a few times. The gene calls are TRBV4-1 and TRBJ1-6; TRBD1 matches at 9 bases. Trimming at V came to 7 bases and at J to 9 bases, leaving 13 bases not matched to a gene. Germline CDR1 and CDR2: MGHRA and YSYEKL. This CDR3 is 16 amino acids long. Here the CDR3 DNA reads TGCGCCAGCAACAACGCCCGGACAGGGGTAGGTTCACCCCTCCACTTT. Translating it yields CASNNARTGVGSPLHF.

The chain employs TRBV5-1 and TRBJ2-5; D might be TRBD2 (7 bases). CDR3 length: 15 amino acids. Germline CDR1 reads SGHRS; CDR2 reads YFSETQ. V shed 3 bases and J shed 4 bases, with 16 bases lying between them. This CDR3 reads CASSWGGGAGETQYF. As DNA, the CDR3 is TGCGCCAGCAGCTGGGGAGGGGGAGCAGGAGAGACCCAGTACTTC.

This clone was seen a handful of times. This chain connects TRBV21-1 to TRBJ1-2. TRBV21-1 is recorded as a pseudogene. The CDR3 has 17 residues. The DNA of the CDR3 is TGTGCCAGCAGCAAAGGGATCGGTCGGCAGTCCCACTATGGCTACACCTTC. This translates into CASSKGIGRQSHYGYTF.

The chain combines TRBV7-9 with TRBJ2-7; D not certain. The CDR3 totals 15 residues. The germline CDR1 and CDR2 sequences are SEHNR and FQNEAQ (reference sequence). Trimming took 1 base from V and 3 from J, leaving 13 bases between them. As DNA, the CDR3 is TGTGCCAGCAGCTTAGAGAGACGGGCCGACTACGAGCAGTACTTC. Its protein product is CASSLERRADYEQYF. Complete variable domain (other parts from reference TRBV7-9 and TRBJ2-7): DTGVSQNPRHKITKRGQNVTFRCDPISEHNRLYWYRQTLGQGPEFLTYFQNEAQLEKSRLLSDRFSAERPKGSFSTLEIQRTEQGDSAMYLCASSLERRADYEQYFGPGTRLTVT.

This chain connects TRBV6-4 to TRBJ2-3, with 11 bases matching TRBD2. CDR3 length: 16 amino acids. The germline V gene has CDR1 MRHNA and CDR2 SNTAGT. The trim removed 4 bases at V and 2 bases at J, leaving 5 bases unmatched. The CDR3 DNA is TGTGCCAGCAGTGCGCTAGCGGGGGGCCTCACAGATACGCAGTATTTT. Its translation is CASSALAGGLTDTQYF.